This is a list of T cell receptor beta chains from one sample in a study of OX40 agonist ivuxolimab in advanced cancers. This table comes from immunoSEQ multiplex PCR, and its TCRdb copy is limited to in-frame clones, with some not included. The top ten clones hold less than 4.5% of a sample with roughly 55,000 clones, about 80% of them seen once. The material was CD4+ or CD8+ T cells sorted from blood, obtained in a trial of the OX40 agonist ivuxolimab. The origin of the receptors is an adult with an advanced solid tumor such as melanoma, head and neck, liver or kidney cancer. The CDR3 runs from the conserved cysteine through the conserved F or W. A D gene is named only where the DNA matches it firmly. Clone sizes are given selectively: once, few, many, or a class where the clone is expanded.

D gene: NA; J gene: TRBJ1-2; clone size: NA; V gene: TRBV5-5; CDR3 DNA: TGTGCCAGCAGCTATAGGGGGGAAAAAAGCTATGGCTACACCTTC; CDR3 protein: CASSYRGEKSYGYTF
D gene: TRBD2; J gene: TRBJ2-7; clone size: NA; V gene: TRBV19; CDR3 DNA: TGTGCCAGTAGTACCGGCCGCGGGAGGACCTCCTACGAGCAGTACTTC; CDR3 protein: CASSTGRGRTSYEQYF
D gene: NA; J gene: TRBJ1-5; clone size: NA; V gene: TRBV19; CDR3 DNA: TGTGCCAGTAACGGGGTTCGATACGATCAGCCCCAGCATTTT; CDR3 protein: CASNGVRYDQPQHF
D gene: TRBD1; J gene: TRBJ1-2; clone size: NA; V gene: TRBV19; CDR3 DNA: TGTGCCAGCTCACCCGTCTGGACAGGTGCTTCTAACTATGGCTACACCTTC; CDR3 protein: CASSPVWTGASNYGYTF
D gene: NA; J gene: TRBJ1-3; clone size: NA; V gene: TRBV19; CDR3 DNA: TGTGCCAGTAGTATAACAGGGCCTGGAAACACCATATATTTT; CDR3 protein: CASSITGPGNTIYF
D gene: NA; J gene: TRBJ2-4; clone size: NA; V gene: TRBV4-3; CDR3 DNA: TGCGCCAGCAGCCAAGGATCGGGGTCCGAAAACATTCAGTACTTC; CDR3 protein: CASSQGSGSENIQYF
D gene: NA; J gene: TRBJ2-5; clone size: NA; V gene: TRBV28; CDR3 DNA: TGTGCCAGCAGTTTAGGAGGGAGCCAAGAGACCCAGTACTTC; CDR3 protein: CASSLGGSQETQYF
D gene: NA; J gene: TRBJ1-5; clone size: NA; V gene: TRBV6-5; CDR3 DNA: TGTGCCAGCAGTTCCACCCAAGTAAATCAGCCCCAGCATTTT; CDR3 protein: CASSSTQVNQPQHF
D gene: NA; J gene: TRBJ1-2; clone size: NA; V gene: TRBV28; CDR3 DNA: TGTGCCAGCAGTTTACAGGGAGGGATGGTCGGCTACACCTTC; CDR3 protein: CASSLQGGMVGYTF
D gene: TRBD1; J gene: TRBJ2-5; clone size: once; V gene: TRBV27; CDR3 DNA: TGTGCCAGCAGTCGCAGGGGGTGGGAAGAGACCCAGTACTTC; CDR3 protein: CASSRRGWEETQYF
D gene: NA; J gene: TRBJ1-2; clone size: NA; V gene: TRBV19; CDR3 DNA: TGTGCCAGTTCAGTATCGTCACGCAAGACCTATGGCTACACCTTC; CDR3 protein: CASSVSSRKTYGYTF
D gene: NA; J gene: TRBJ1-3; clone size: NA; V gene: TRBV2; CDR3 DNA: TGTGCCAGCAGTGGACAGCTCCCAAGGGGAAACACCATATATTTT; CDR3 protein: CASSGQLPRGNTIYF
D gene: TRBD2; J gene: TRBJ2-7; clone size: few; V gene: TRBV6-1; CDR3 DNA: TGTGCCAGCAGTGAAGCTTTGGCTAGCGGCCCCTACGAGCAGTACTTC; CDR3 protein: CASSEALASGPYEQYF
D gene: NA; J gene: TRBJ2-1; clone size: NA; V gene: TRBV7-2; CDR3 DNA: TGTGCCAGCAGCTTAGCGGGGGGCTACTACAATGAGCAGTTCTTC; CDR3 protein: CASSLAGGYYNEQFF
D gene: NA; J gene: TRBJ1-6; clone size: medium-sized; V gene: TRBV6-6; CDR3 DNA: TGTGCCAGCAGTTCCGGGACTGATAATTCACCCCTCCACTTT; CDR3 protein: CASSSGTDNSPLHF
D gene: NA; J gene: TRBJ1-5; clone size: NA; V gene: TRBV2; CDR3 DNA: TGTGCCAGCAGTATCGGACAGCTAAATCAGCCCCAGCATTTT; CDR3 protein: CASSIGQLNQPQHF
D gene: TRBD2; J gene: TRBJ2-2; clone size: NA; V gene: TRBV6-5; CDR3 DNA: TGTGCCAGCACGGGCCGCCTAGCGGGATTTGGGGAGCTGTTTTTT; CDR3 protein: CASTGRLAGFGELFF
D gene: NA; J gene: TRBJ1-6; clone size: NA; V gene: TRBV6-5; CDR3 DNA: TGTGCCAGCAGTCCCCGGGGGCATAATTCACCCCTCCACTTT; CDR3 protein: CASSPRGHNSPLHF
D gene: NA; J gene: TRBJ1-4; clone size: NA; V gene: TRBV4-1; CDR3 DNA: TGCGCCAGCAGCCAAGAGTACGGCACCCCCCAAAGGGCAACTAATGAAAAACTGTTTTTT; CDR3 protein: CASSQEYGTPQRATNEKLFF
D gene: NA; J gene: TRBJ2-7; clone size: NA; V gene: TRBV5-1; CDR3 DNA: TGCGCCAGCAGCTTGGCCGGCGGGGCCTACGAGCAGTACTTC; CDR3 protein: CASSLAGGAYEQYF
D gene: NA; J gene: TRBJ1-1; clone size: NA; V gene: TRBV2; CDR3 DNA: TGTGCCGGGAGGGGGGGGAACACTGAAGCTTTCTTT; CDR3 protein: CAGRGGNTEAFF
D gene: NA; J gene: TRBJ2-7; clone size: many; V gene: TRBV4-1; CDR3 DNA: TGCGCCAGCAGCCCAGGGCCAGGAGGCTCAGAGGTCGAGCAGTACTTC; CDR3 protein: CASSPGPGGSEVEQYF
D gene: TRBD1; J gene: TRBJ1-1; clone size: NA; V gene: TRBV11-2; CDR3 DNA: TGTGCCAGCAGCGCGACAGGGGCGAACACTGAAGCTTTCTTT; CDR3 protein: CASSATGANTEAFF
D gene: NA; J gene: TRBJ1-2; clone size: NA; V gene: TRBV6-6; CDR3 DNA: TGTGCCAGCAAACTACAGGAGTACTATGGCTACACCTTC; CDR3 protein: CASKLQEYYGYTF
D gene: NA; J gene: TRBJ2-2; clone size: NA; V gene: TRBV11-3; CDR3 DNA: TGTGCCAGCAGCCCGCACACCGGGGAGCTGTTTTTT; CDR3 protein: CASSPHTGELFF
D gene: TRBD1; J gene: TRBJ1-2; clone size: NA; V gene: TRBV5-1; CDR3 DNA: TGCGCCAGCAGCCCGGGACAGGGATCTAACTATGGCTACACCTTC; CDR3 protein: CASSPGQGSNYGYTF
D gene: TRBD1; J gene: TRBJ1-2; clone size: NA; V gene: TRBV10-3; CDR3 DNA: TGTGCCATCAGTGGCCAGGGGGACTATGGCTACACCTTC; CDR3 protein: CAISGQGDYGYTF
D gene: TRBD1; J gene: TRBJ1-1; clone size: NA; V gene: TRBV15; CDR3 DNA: TGTGCCACCAGCAGACCACCACAGGGGGCCTACACTGAAGCTTTCTTT; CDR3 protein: CATSRPPQGAYTEAFF
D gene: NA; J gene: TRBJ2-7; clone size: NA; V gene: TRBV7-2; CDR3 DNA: TGTGCCAGCAGCTTAAGGTTAAGAATGCGGAGACCCTACGAGCAGTACTTC; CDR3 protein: CASSLRLRMRRPYEQYF
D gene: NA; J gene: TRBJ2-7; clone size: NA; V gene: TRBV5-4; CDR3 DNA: TGTGCCAGCAGCTCAACGGGACACGCGTCCTACGAGCAGTACTTC; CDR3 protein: CASSSTGHASYEQYF
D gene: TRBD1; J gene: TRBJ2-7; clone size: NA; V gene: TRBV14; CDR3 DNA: TGTGCCAGCAGCCAAGCCAGGAACCCGACAGGGTTCCACGAGCAGTACTTC; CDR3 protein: CASSQARNPTGFHEQYF
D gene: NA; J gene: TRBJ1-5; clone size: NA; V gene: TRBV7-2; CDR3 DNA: TGTGCCAGCAGACCGACGGACTTCGGCAATCAGCCCCAGCATTTT; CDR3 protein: CASRPTDFGNQPQHF
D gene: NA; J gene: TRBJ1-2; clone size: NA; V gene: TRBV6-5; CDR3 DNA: TGTGCCAGCAGTTCCCGATCGCCTAACTATGGCTACACCTTC; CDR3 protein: CASSSRSPNYGYTF
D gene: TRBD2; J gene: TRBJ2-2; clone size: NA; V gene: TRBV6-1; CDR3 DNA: TGTGCCAGCAGTGGACCCACCGGACTAGCTCGAACCGGGGAGCTGTTTTTT; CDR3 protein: CASSGPTGLARTGELFF
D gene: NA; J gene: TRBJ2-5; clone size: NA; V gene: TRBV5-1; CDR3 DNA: TGCGCCAGCAGCTCGCGCAACCGGGTGGAGACCCAGTACTTC; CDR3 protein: CASSSRNRVETQYF
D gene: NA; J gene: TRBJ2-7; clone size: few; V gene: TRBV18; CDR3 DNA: TGTGCCAGCTCACCTACCACCGGAAGGGAGCAGTACTTC; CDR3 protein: CASSPTTGREQYF
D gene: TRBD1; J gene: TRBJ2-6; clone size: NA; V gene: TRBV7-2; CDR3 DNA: TGTGCCAGCAGCTTAAACAGGGGGATCTCTGGGGCCAACGTCCTGACTTTC; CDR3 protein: CASSLNRGISGANVLTF
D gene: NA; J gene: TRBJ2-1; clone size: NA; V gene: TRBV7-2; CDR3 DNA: TGTGCCAGCAGCTTAATCGCGGCAGGGGTAAGCAATGAGCAGTTCTTC; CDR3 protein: CASSLIAAGVSNEQFF
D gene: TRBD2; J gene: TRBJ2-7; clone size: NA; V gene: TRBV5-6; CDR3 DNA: TGTGCCAGCAGCTTGGCAACTAGCGGGATAGGTTACGAGCAGTACTTC; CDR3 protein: CASSLATSGIGYEQYF
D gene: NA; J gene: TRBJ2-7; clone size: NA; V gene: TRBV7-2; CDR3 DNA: TGTGCCAGCAGGAATCAGGGAGTCGAGCAGTACTTC; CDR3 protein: CASRNQGVEQYF
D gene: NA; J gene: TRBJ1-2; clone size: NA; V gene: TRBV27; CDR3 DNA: TGTGCCAGCAGTGCTACGCGGGGGGCTAACTATGGCTACACCTTC; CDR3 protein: CASSATRGANYGYTF
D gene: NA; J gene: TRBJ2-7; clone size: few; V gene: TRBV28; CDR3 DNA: TGTGCCAGCAGCTCCCGGTACGAGCAGTACTTC; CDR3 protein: CASSSRYEQYF
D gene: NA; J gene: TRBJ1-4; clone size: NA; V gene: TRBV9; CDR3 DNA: TGTGCCAGCAGCGTAGATAGTGAAAAACTGTTTTTT; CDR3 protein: CASSVDSEKLFF
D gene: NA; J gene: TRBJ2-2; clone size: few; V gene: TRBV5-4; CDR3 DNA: TGTGCCAGCAGCCAAGGACCCACAACCTCGAGCGGGGAGCTGTTTTTT; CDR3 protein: CASSQGPTTSSGELFF
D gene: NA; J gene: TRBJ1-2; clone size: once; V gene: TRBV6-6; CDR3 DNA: TGTGCCAGCAGTACCCCGGGCAGGGACTATGGCTACACCTTC; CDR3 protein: CASSTPGRDYGYTF
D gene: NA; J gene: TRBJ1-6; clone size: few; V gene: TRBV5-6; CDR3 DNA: TGTGCCAGCACCTCATTCGGACAGACCTATTCACCCCTCCACTTT; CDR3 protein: CASTSFGQTYSPLHF
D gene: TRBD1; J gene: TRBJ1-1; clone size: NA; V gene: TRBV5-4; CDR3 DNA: TGTGCCAGCAGCTCCCACCAGGGGGGGAGGACTGAAGCTTTCTTT; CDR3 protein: CASSSHQGGRTEAFF
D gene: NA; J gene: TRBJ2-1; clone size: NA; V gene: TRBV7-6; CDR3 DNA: TGTGCCAGCAGCTTAAGTTTTCAGGGGGGGATCAATGAGCAGTTCTTC; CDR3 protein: CASSLSFQGGINEQFF
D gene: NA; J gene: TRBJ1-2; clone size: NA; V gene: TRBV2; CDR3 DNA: TGTGCCAGCGGCCGGGAGACGGGTGGCTACACCTTC; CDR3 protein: CASGRETGGYTF
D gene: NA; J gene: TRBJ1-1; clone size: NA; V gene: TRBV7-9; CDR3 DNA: TGTGCCAGCAGCCAAGTGGAAAGGGATGAAGCTTTCTTT; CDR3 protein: CASSQVERDEAFF
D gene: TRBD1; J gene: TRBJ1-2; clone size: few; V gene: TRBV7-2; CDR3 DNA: TGTGCCAGCAGCCCTGAACAGGGGGACTATGGCTACACCTTC; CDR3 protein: CASSPEQGDYGYTF
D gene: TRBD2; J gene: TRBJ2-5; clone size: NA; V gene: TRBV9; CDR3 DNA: TGTGCCAGCAGCGAACTAGCGGGGATCCAAGAGACCCAGTACTTC; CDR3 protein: CASSELAGIQETQYF
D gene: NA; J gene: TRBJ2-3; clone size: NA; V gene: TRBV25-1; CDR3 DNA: TGTGCCAGCAGTGACCGGGGCAGGGCGGCAGATACGCAGTATTTT; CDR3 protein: CASSDRGRAADTQYF